A single count supports the clone carrying this T cell receptor (beta chain). Its antigen is undetermined. The CDR3 extends over 13 amino acids. Germline V gene data show CDR1 as SGHVS and CDR2 as FNYEAQ. V lost 8 bases and J 1 base, leaving 6 bases between the germline ends. This sample is drawn from a study of shared clonotypes between healthy human individuals. Whole-study results and caveats: A reduction in generation probabilities was seen for non-shared clonotypes relative to those shared by all four donors.

Data came from immunoSEQ multiplex PCR; TCRdb stores just in-frame clones and leaves some out. Of approximately 1,500,000 clones listed, roughly 97% were seen once; the top ten hold approximately 1.2%. The material sequenced was naive CD4+ T cells sorted from blood. Subset of the sample: CD45RA+ positively selected. The sequence was obtained from a man younger than 40 in good health. The chain employs TRBV7-6 and TRBJ2-6, with a tentative D call TRBD2 (6 bases). The CDR3 DNA reads as TGTGCCAGCGGGGGGTCTGGGGCCAACGTCCTGACTTTC. Its translation: CASGGSGANVLTF.